This T cell receptor (beta chain) was sequenced for a study of cytomegalovirus exposure and HLA in healthy donors. The PCR employed 60 Vbeta primers together with 13 Jbeta primers. Here immunoSEQ multiplex PCR was the method, and the copy in TCRdb shows in-frame clones only, minus some. The repertoire consists of around 190,000 clones, with around 80% occurring once and the leading ten covering around 1.9%. Overall study findings and caveats: By a later analysis, the bulk of CMV-associated TCR beta chains appeared HLA-restricted. In all likelihood, a cluster of highly shared sequence variants was a sequencing artifact. Per published accounts, TCR beta sequences correctly predicted the HLA-A and HLA-B alleles of most subjects.

V gave up 0 bases and J gave up 8 bases, with 5 bases separating them. This CDR3 has 12 amino acids. Germline V CDR1 and CDR2: GTSNPN, SVGIG (reference sequence). At the time of sampling, donors were nominally healthy, though unrecorded immune exposures were likely. About this clone itself: Its target is unknown.

The sequence was collected from a man younger than 45 in good health and CMV-seronegative. The chain joins TRBV30 to TRBJ1-6; no firm D call. The sample consisted of PBMCs. The CDR3 bases are TGTGCCTGGAGTGTAGAGGATTCACCCCTCCACTTT. Protein product: CAWSVEDSPLHF.